This T cell receptor beta chain was obtained from a study of T-cell reconstitution after alpha-beta-depleted transplantation in children. The study, taken as a whole, reports: After one year, T-cell counts and TCRbeta diversity mostly came from new T cells.

Concerning this clonotype itself: Its cognate antigen is unknown.

The CDR3 has 17 amino acids. The V and J ends lost 2 bases and 0 bases respectively, with 14 bases between them. The germline gives CDR1 SGHDN, CDR2 FVKESK. This sample's TCRbeta library carried unique molecular identifier barcodes. MiXCR, run by TCRdb on the PCR reads, gives a single entry per CDR3 protein. The profile shows fewer than 500,000 distinct CDR3 sequences, 43% of them singletons. The chain carries TRBV14 and TRBJ2-1; a weak D match, TRBD2 (6 bases). Sequenced here: PBMCs, sampled before TCRalphabeta/CD19-depleted stem cell transplant. The clonotype comes from a girl aged 2 to 9 with aplastic anemia, due to receive a stem cell transplant. Written as DNA, the CDR3 is TGTGCCAGCAGCCAACCCACTGCCGGGGGCTCCTACAATGAGCAGTTCTTC. Its translation: CASSQPTAGGSYNEQFF.